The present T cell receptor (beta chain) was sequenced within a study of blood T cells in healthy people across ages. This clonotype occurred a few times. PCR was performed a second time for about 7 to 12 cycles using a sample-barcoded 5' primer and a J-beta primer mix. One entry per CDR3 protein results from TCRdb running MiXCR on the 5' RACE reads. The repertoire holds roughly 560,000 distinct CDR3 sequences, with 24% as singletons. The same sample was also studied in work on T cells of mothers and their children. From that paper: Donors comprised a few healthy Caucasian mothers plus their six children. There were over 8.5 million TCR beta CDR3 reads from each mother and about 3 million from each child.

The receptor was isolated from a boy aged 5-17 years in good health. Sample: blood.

The CDR3 bases are TGTGCCAGCAGGGTGGACGCAGGGGGAAATGAAAAACTGTTTTTT. It codes for CASRVDAGGNEKLFF. J is TRBJ1-4 and V is TRBV6-1, with 7 nucleotides matching TRBD1. J gave up 5 bases and V 6 bases, and 9 bases lay outside the gene matches. Germline V gene data show CDR1 as MNHNS and CDR2 as SASEGT. CDR3 length equals 15 residues.